This entry features one T cell receptor beta chain sequence. Trimming pared 0 bases from V and 0 bases from J, leaving 7 bases between. CDR1 SGDLS and CDR2 YYNGEE come from the germline V gene. The CDR3 totals 15 residues. Measured with immunoSEQ multiplex PCR; TCRdb has only the in-frame clones, and not every one. Of fewer than 350,000 clones listed, approximately 81% are singletons. This sample was included in a study of blood T cell repertoires in COVID-19. Study overall: PBMCs, B-cell-depleted T cells, or T cells provided the cDNA or gDNA that made up the material.

Sequenced: PBMCs or T cells enriched from blood (not recorded which). This receptor was taken from a woman between 25 and 40 years old who had been exposed to COVID-19. V usage is TRBV9 and J usage is TRBJ1-3, with D perhaps TRBD1 (5 bases). Here the CDR3 DNA reads TGTGCCAGCAGCGTAGGGGGGGACTCTGGAAACACCATATATTTT. The encoded protein is CASSVGGDSGNTIYF.